This T cell receptor beta chain was found in a study of Graves' ophthalmopathy and Graves' hyperthyroidism. About the study: Peripheral blood (taken before any treatment) was collected at initial diagnosis.

Amplification of the TCR beta CDR3 regions used RNA transcripts (as template). Scientists carried out first-round RT-PCR using HTBI primers and then a second-round multiplex PCR. TCRdb redid the calling of the multiplex PCR reads with MiXCR, one entry per CDR3 protein. The profile shows 300,000 to 500,000 distinct CDR3 sequences, just over 15% of them singletons. Findings and caveats of the study: With 70.59% sensitivity and over 72% specificity, the model predicted ophthalmopathy progression.

Points on this clonotype: Its target is not known.

Where ophthalmopathy was absent within 18 months of follow-up, hyperthyroidism was stable. Between the trimmed V and J ends, which lost 5 bases and 0 bases, there was a span of 11 bases. The germline V gene encodes CDR1 SGHTA and CDR2 FQGNSA. The CDR3 covers 14 residues. The sample comprised peripheral blood. This TCR derives from a young woman with stable Graves' hyperthyroidism. The J gene is TRBJ2-7, the V gene TRBV7-2, with D unresolved. The CDR3 spells CASSPRVSSYEQYF. The CDR3 DNA reads TGTGCCAGCAGCCCTCGGGTCAGCTCCTACGAGCAGTACTTC.